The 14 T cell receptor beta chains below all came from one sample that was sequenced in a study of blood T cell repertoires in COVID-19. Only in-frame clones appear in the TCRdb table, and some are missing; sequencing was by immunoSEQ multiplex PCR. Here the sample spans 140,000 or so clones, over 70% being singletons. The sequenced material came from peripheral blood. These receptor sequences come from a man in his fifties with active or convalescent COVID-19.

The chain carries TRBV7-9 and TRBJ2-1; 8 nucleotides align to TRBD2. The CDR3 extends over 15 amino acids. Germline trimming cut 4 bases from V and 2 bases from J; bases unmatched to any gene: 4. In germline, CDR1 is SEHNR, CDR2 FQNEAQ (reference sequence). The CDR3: CASSSTSVTYNEQFF. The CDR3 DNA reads TGTGCCAGCAGCTCGACTAGCGTTACCTACAATGAGCAGTTCTTC.

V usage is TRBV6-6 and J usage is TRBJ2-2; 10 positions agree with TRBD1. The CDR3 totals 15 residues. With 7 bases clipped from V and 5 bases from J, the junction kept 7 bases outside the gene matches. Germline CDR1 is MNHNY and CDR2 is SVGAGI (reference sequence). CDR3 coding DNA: TGTGCCAGCATTAGAGGGACAGGGGTGACCGGGGAGCTGTTTTTT. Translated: CASIRGTGVTGELFF.

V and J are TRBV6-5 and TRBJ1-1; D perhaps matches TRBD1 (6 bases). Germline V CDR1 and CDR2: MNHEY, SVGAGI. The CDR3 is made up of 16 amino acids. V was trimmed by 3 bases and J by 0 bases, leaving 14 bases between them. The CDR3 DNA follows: TGTGCCAGCAGTTATCGGGGGGCGCCCATGAACACTGAAGCTTTCTTT. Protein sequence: CASSYRGAPMNTEAFF.

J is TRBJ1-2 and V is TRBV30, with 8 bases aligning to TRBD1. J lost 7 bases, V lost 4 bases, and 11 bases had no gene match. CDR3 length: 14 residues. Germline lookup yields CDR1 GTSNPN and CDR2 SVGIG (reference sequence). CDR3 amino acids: CAWTVLTGVGGYTF. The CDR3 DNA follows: TGTGCCTGGACTGTTTTGACAGGGGTTGGTGGCTACACCTTC.

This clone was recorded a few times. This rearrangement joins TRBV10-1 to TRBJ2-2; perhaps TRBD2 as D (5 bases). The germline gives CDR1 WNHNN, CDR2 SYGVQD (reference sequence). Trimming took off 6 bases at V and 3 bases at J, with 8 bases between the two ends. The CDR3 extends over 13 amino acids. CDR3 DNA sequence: TGCGCCAGCAGATCTAGCTACACCGGGGAGCTGTTTTTT. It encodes CASRSSYTGELFF.

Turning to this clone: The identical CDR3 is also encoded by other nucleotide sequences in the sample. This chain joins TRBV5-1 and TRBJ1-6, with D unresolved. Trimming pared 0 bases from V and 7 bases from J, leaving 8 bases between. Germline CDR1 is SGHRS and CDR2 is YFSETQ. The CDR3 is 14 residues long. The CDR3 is CASSLDGQNSPLHF. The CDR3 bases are TGCGCCAGCAGCTTGGATGGGCAGAATTCACCCCTCCACTTT.

The CDR3 DNA sequence: TGCGCCAGCAGCCAAGCGGGAGGGCGTGAAGAGACCCAGTACTTC. It yields the protein CASSQAGGREETQYF. This rearrangement joins TRBV5-1 to TRBJ2-5, with TRBD2 matching over 10 bases. The CDR3 is 15 amino acids. The V segment lost 4 bases and the J segment 3 bases; nucleotides outside the gene matches: 6. Germline V gene sequence: CDR1 SGHRS, CDR2 YFSETQ.

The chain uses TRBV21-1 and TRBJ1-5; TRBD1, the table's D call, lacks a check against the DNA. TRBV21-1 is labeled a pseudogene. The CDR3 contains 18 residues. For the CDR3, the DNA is TGTGCCAGCAGCGACGCTCGGTTTCAGGGGGTTAACAATCAGCCCCAGCATTTT. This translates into CASSDARFQGVNNQPQHF.

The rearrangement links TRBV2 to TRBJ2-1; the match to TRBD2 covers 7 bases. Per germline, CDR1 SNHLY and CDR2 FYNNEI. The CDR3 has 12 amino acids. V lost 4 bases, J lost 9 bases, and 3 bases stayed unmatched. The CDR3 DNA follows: TGTGCCAGCAGTGGGGAGCGGGGTGAGCAGTTCTTC. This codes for CASSGERGEQFF. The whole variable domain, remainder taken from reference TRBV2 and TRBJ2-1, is EPEVTQTPSHQVTQMGQEVILRCVPISNHLYFYWYRQILGQKVEFLVSFYNNEISEKSEIFDDQFSVERPDGSNFTLKIRSTKLEDSAMYFCASSGERGEQFFGPGTRLTVL.

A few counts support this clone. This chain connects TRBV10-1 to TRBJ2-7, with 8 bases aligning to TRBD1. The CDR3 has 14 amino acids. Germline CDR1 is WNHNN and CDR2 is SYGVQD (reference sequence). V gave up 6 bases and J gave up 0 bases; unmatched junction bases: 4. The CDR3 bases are TGCGCCAGCAGCCGGGACAGGCCCTCCTACGAGCAGTACTTC. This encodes CASSRDRPSYEQYF.

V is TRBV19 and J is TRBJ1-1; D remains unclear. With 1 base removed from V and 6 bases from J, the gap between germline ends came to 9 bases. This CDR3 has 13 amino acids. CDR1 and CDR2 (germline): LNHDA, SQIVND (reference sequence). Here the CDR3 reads CASSIGGYSEAFF. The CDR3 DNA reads TGTGCCAGTAGTATAGGAGGATACTCTGAAGCTTTCTTT.

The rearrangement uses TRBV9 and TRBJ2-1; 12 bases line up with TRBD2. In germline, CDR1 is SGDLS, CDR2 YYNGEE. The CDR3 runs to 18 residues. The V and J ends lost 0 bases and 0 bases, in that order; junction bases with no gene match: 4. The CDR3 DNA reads TGTGCCAGCAGCGTAGCTAGCGGGAGGGTTAGCTCCTACAATGAGCAGTTCTTC. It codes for CASSVASGRVSSYNEQFF.

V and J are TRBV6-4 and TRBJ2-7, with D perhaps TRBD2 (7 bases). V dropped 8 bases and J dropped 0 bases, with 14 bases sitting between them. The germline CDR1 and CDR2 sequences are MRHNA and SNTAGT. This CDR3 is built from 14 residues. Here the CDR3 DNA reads TGTGCCAGCCGAGACAGGACTAGCTCCTACGAGCAGTACTTC. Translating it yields CASRDRTSSYEQYF.

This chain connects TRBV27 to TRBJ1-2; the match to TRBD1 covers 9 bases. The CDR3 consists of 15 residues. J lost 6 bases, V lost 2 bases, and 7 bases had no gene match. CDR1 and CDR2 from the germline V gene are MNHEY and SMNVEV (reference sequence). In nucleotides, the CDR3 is TGTGCCAGCAGTTTAATGCCCGGGACAGGGAATGGCTACACCTTC. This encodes CASSLMPGTGNGYTF.